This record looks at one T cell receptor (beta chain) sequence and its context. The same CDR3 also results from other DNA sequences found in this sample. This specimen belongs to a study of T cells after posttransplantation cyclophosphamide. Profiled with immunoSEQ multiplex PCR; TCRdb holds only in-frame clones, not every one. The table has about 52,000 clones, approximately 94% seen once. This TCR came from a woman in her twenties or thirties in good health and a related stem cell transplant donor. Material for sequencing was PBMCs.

In nucleotides, the CDR3 is TGTGCCAGTAGTACCCGGGACAGACCATACGAGCAGTACTTC. Protein product: CASSTRDRPYEQYF. This sequence joins TRBV19 and TRBJ2-7; TRBD1 matches 7 bases. The CDR3 has 14 amino acids. V shed 4 bases and J 4 bases; nucleotides not matched to a gene: 7. Per germline, CDR1 LNHDA and CDR2 SQIVND (reference sequence).